These 16 T cell receptor beta chains came from one sample sequenced in a study of beta chain features in type 1 diabetes. All of the isolated RNA was reverse transcribed, so expressed TCRB transcripts were sequenced. TCRdb's copy holds only in-frame clones and misses some; the assay was immunoSEQ multiplex PCR. The data show about half a million clones, 30% seen once. Sequencing was performed on naive CD4+ T cells from blood. The source of these receptors is a young man in good health.

V is TRBV30 and J is TRBJ1-5; 8 bases agree with TRBD1. The V gene's germline CDR1 is GTSNPN and CDR2 SVGIG (reference sequence). The V gene end was trimmed by 5 bases and the J gene end by 6 bases; junction bases not matched to a gene: 9. The CDR3 length is 14 residues. CDR3 DNA sequence: TGTGCCTGGGGGTCAGGGGGCGCTGGTCAGCCCCAGCATTTT. Amino acids: CAWGSGGAGQPQHF.

This clone was recorded a few times. The rearrangement uses TRBV7-9 and TRBJ2-5; 13 bases are shared with TRBD2. CDR1 and CDR2 (germline): SEHNR, FQNEAQ (reference sequence). The V and J ends lost 1 base and 5 bases, in that order; junction bases with no gene match: 4. The CDR3 extends over 16 amino acids. CDR3 sequence: CASSLGTSGSWETQYF. The CDR3 DNA reads as TGTGCCAGCAGCTTAGGGACTAGCGGGAGCTGGGAGACCCAGTACTTC.

The chain is built from TRBV28 and TRBJ1-1, with 10 bases matching TRBD1. Trimming took 4 bases from V and 5 from J; bases not matched to a gene: 10. The length of the CDR3 is 16 residues. The germline CDR1 and CDR2 sequences are MDHEN and SYDVKM. DNA of the CDR3: TGTGCCAGCAGTTCCCGGGACAGGGGTCTGTGGACTGAAGCTTTCTTT. Translating gives CASSSRDRGLWTEAFF. Variable domain in full (rest from reference TRBV28 and TRBJ1-1): DVKVTQSSRYLVKRTGEKVFLECVQDMDHENMFWYRQDPGLGLRLIYFSYDVKMKEKGDIPEGYSVSREKKERFSLILESASTNQTSMYLCASSSRDRGLWTEAFFGQGTRLTVV.

V and J are TRBV5-4 and TRBJ2-1; 7 nucleotides agree with TRBD2. This CDR3 has 15 residues. V lost 0 bases, J lost 2 bases, and 2 bases stayed unmatched. Per germline, CDR1 SGHNT and CDR2 YYREEE (reference sequence). The CDR3 spells CASSLDLAAYNEQFF. CDR3 bases: TGTGCCAGCAGCTTGGACCTAGCGGCCTACAATGAGCAGTTCTTC.

This clone was picked up a small number of times. The chain employs TRBV29-1 and TRBJ2-3, with 9 bases identical to TRBD1. CDR3 length equals 14 residues. The germline V gene encodes CDR1 SQVTM and CDR2 ANQGSEA. V was pared by 8 bases and J by 1 base, with 7 bases of the junction left unmatched. The chain's CDR3 is CSSSGQGGTDTQYF. The CDR3 region has the DNA TGCAGCTCCTCGGGACAGGGTGGCACAGATACGCAGTATTTT.

For this clone: The same CDR3 arises from other DNA sequences in this sample as well. The chain carries TRBV29-1 and TRBJ2-1; a possible D gene is TRBD1 (5 bases). Per germline, CDR1 SQVTM and CDR2 ANQGSEA. V was cut by 3 bases and J by 4 bases, with 7 bases left in between. The CDR3 sequence is 12 residues long. The CDR3, as DNA: TGCAGCGTTGATAGGGGTTACAATGAGCAGTTCTTC. This codes for CSVDRGYNEQFF.

The chain joins TRBV29-1 to TRBJ2-1, with D possibly TRBD1 on 6 matching bases. Germline V gene data show CDR1 as SQVTM and CDR2 as ANQGSEA. V was shortened by 3 bases and J by 8 bases, with 11 bases between the two germline ends. The CDR3 sequence is 12 residues long. CDR3 sequence: CSVDRGIDEQFF. The CDR3 bases are TGCAGCGTTGACAGGGGCATTGATGAGCAGTTCTTC.

The chain couples TRBV29-1 to TRBJ2-3, with TRBD1 matching 8 bases. Germline lookup yields CDR1 SQVTM and CDR2 ANQGSEA. The CDR3 is 14 residues long. Trimming at V came to 6 bases and at J to 1 base, leaving 6 bases not matched to a gene. CDR3 DNA sequence: TGCAGCGTCGCAGGGGGCGCAGGCACAGATACGCAGTATTTT. This encodes CSVAGGAGTDTQYF.

The rearrangement uses TRBV9 and TRBJ2-1; the D gene could be TRBD1 or TRBD2 (5 bases each). The ends were cut back, 6 bases at V and 7 bases at J, with 14 bases in the middle. The CDR3 loop spans 13 amino acids. Germline V gene sequence: CDR1 SGDLS, CDR2 YYNGEE. The chain's CDR3 is CASNRDAGNEQFF. CDR3 bases: TGTGCCAGCAATCGGGACGCCGGGAATGAGCAGTTCTTC.

This clone was picked up a small number of times. The J gene is TRBJ2-1, the V gene TRBV29-1; D gene unclear. Per germline, CDR1 SQVTM and CDR2 ANQGSEA. V lost 3 bases, J lost 10 bases, and 10 bases lay in between. The CDR3 is 11 residues long. This CDR3 is CSVDRVREQFF. CDR3 nucleotides: TGCAGCGTTGATAGAGTCAGGGAGCAGTTCTTC.

The J gene is TRBJ2-1, the V gene TRBV4-3; 7 bases are shared with TRBD1. From germline, CDR1 is LGHNA and CDR2 YSLEER. J gave up 10 bases and V 3 bases, and 15 bases lay outside the gene matches. The CDR3 consists of 16 residues. The CDR3 reads CASSHADRSPSGEQFF. The CDR3 bases are TGCGCCAGCAGCCACGCGGACAGGAGCCCCTCAGGGGAGCAGTTCTTC.

This chain links TRBV6-5 with TRBJ2-1, with 8 bases aligning to TRBD1. CDR1 MNHEY and CDR2 SVGAGI come from the germline V gene. The CDR3 totals 15 residues. V shed 6 bases, J shed 4 bases, and the junction held 8 bases outside the gene matches. CDR3 loop: CASRSYRGYYNEQFF. Here the CDR3 DNA reads TGTGCCAGCAGATCGTACAGGGGGTATTACAATGAGCAGTTCTTC.

This clone showed up just a few times. The chain has TRBV25-1 and TRBJ2-5; tentative D call: TRBD1 (5 bases). The DNA end is a closer match to TRBJ2-7, so the J assignment may be wrong. CDR3 length equals 13 residues. Per germline, CDR1 MGHDK and CDR2 SYGVNS. This CDR3 is CASSGDRSYEQYF. Here the CDR3 DNA reads TGTGCCAGCAGTGGCGACAGATCCTACGAGCAGTACTTC.

The chain has TRBV27 and TRBJ2-2; the D is unclear. V was pared by 5 bases and J by 7 bases, with 11 bases between. CDR3 size: 13 residues. Germline V gene lookup returns CDR1 MNHEY and CDR2 SMNVEV (reference sequence). CDR3 sequence (DNA): TGTGCCAGCAGTACCGCCTTGGGCGGGGAGCTGTTTTTT. It is translated as CASSTALGGELFF.

This clone was counted a few times. The V and J genes are TRBV5-4 and TRBJ2-1; possibly TRBD1 for D (6 bases). This CDR3 has 15 residues. V gave up 4 bases and J gave up 8 bases, with 19 bases separating them. In germline, CDR1 is SGHNT, CDR2 YYREEE (reference sequence). CDR3 sequence: CASSDGLNPGDEQFF. The CDR3 nucleotides are TGTGCCAGCAGCGACGGACTCAACCCAGGGGATGAGCAGTTCTTC.

This chain uses TRBV29-1 with TRBJ2-2; D tentatively reads TRBD1 or TRBD2 (5 bases each). Trimming took off 7 bases at V and 0 bases at J, with 12 bases between the two ends. This CDR3 comprises 14 residues. Germline lookup yields CDR1 SQVTM and CDR2 ANQGSEA. The CDR3 loop is CSATRGSNTGELFF. The CDR3, as DNA: TGCAGCGCCACGAGGGGTTCGAACACCGGGGAGCTGTTTTTT.